The next 30 T cell receptor beta chains were all read from a single sample in a study of blood T cells in healthy people across ages. A J-beta primer mix and a sample-barcoded 5' primer were used in a second PCR of about 7 to 12 cycles. TCRdb passed the 5' RACE reads through MiXCR, listing each CDR3 protein once. There are approximately 690,000 distinct CDR3 sequences in the sample; roughly 43% occur only once, and 30% lies in the top ten. Sequencing was carried out using blood. These receptors were obtained from an older man in good health.

With regard to this clonotype: Because it lacks the conserved phenylalanine or tryptophan at the end, this CDR3 is likely a read error. The chain couples TRBV11-2 to TRBJ2-1; D remains ambiguous. Germline CDR1 is SGHAT and CDR2 is FQNNGV. The CDR3 runs 16 residues. The V and J ends lost 2 bases and 5 bases respectively, with 16 bases between them. The chain's CDR3 is CASSLSSHHTNNEQFV. CDR3 nucleotide sequence: TGTGCCAGCAGCTTATCCTCCCACCATACGAACAATGAGCAGTTCGTC.

In this sample, this clonotype turned up a few times. This chain connects TRBV4-2 to TRBJ1-1; TRBD1 agrees at 11 bases. Germline V lookup: CDR1 LGHNA, CDR2 YNFKEQ. Trimming cost V 4 bases and J 2 bases; bases outside gene matches: 9. The CDR3 consists of 17 residues. The CDR3 here is CASSLRDRGRSNTEAFF. In DNA, the CDR3 is TGTGCCAGCAGCCTCCGGGACAGGGGGAGAAGCAACACTGAAGCTTTCTTT.

This clonotype was picked up many times. The rearrangement links TRBV7-2 to TRBJ2-3, with TRBD2 matching over 9 bases. This CDR3 spans 18 amino acids. The J segment lost 5 bases and the V segment lost 5 bases, leaving 17 bases of the junction unmatched. CDR1 is SGHTA and CDR2 is FQGNSA in the germline V gene. The CDR3 sequence is CASSPRQLAGRAVDTQYF. The CDR3 DNA reads TGTGCCAGCAGCCCCCGACAGCTAGCGGGGCGGGCCGTAGATACGCAGTATTTT.

This rearrangement joins TRBV20-1 to TRBJ2-7, with TRBD1 matching over 7 bases. V was pared by 6 bases and J by 4 bases, with 6 bases of the junction left unmatched. The CDR3 covers 12 residues. CDR1 and CDR2 (germline): DFQATT, SNEGSKA (reference sequence). Written as DNA, the CDR3 is TGCAGTGCGCACCGGGACAGATACGAGCAGTACTTC. Protein product: CSAHRDRYEQYF.

The chain couples TRBV7-2 to TRBJ2-7; 10 positions agree with TRBD2. V was clipped by 5 bases and J by 3 bases; unmatched bases: 4. CDR1 is SGHTA, CDR2 FQGNSA, per germline. The CDR3 is 14 amino acids. The CDR3 DNA reads TGTGCCAGCAGCCCTCCTAGCGGGAGCTACGAGCAGTACTTC. Translating gives CASSPPSGSYEQYF.

CDR3 DNA sequence: TGCAGTGCTATTCCGGGGCATCGGAAGGACACTGAAGCTTTCTTT. This sequence encodes CSAIPGHRKDTEAFF. V and J are TRBV20-1 and TRBJ1-1; possible D gene TRBD1, 5 bases. V lost 4 bases, J lost 3 bases, and 18 bases lay in between. The CDR3 covers 15 residues. CDR1 and CDR2 from the germline V gene are DFQATT and SNEGSKA (reference sequence).

The chain joins TRBV20-1 to TRBJ1-2; possibly TRBD1 for D (6 bases). Germline CDR1 and CDR2: DFQATT and SNEGSKA (reference sequence). V was cut by 1 base and J by 4 bases, with 10 bases left in between. The CDR3 length is 13 residues. As DNA, the CDR3 is TGCAGTGCTAGAGTAGGGGGAGCCTATGGCTACACCTTC. Its translation: CSARVGGAYGYTF.

This clonotype was picked up a small number of times. The CDR3 DNA is TGTGCCAGCAGTTCTCATTCTCCGGGACAGGGTAACGAGCAGTACTTC. This encodes CASSSHSPGQGNEQYF. This sequence joins TRBV6-5 and TRBJ2-4; 9 bases are shared with TRBD1. The end of the DNA is better explained by TRBJ2-7, so the J call may be wrong. This CDR3 contains 16 residues. Germline assignment: CDR1 MNHEY and CDR2 SVGAGI.

This chain connects TRBV28 to TRBJ2-7, with 8 bases that match TRBD1. CDR3 size: 15 residues. CDR1 and CDR2 (germline): MDHEN, SYDVKM. The V gene end was trimmed by 5 bases and the J gene end by 3 bases; junction bases not matched to a gene: 9. CDR3 loop: CASSLLSGGYYEQYF. CDR3 nucleotides: TGTGCCAGCAGTCTGTTATCAGGGGGCTACTACGAGCAGTACTTC.

The rearrangement joins TRBV12-3 or TRBV12-4 to TRBJ1-6; D not resolved. The CDR3 sequence is 13 residues long. Trimming removed 6 bases from V and 7 bases from J, with 10 bases in between. CDR3 residues: CASRNRLNSPLHF. The CDR3 DNA reads as TGTGCCAGCAGGAACCGACTAAATTCACCCCTCCACTTT.

The gene calls are TRBV25-1 and TRBJ2-1, with 7 bases matching TRBD1. This CDR3 has 14 residues. CDR1 MGHDK and CDR2 SYGVNS come from the germline V gene. The trim removed 4 bases at V and 9 bases at J, leaving 9 bases unmatched. CDR3 DNA sequence: TGTGCCAGCAGTGTACTCAGGGGGAAGGGTGAGCAGTTCTTC. Encoded protein: CASSVLRGKGEQFF.

Note on this clonotype: Germline and junction disagree at one end, which may indicate a read error. This sequence joins TRBV10-3 and TRBJ2-1, with D possibly matching TRBD2 (6 bases). The CDR3 is 16 amino acids. Germline V gene data show CDR1 as ENHRY and CDR2 as SYGVKD. Here the CDR3 reads CVISESGDPSYNEQFF. The CDR3 DNA follows: TGTGTCATCAGTGAGTCGGGGGATCCCTCCTACAATGAGCAGTTCTTC.

This clonotype was picked up a small number of times. The gene calls are TRBV2 and TRBJ2-5, with D perhaps TRBD2 (5 bases). With the DNA end fitting TRBJ2-7 better, the J assignment may be wrong. The CDR3 is made up of 12 amino acids. The germline CDR1 and CDR2 sequences are SNHLY and FYNNEI. The DNA for the CDR3 is TGTGCCAGCAGCCGGGGTCTCGCCGAGCAGTACTTC. As protein: CASSRGLAEQYF.

The CDR3 here is CASSPGGVHEQFF. CDR3 nucleotides: TGTGCCAGCAGCCCAGGAGGGGTCCATGAGCAGTTCTTC. V usage is TRBV11-3 and J usage is TRBJ2-1; D may be TRBD2 (6 bases). Trimming left V 5 bases short and J 8 bases short, with 13 bases between. CDR1 and CDR2 (germline): SGHNT, YENEEA. CDR3 length equals 13 residues.

This clonotype has more than one count but fewer than ten. The rearrangement uses TRBV4-2 and TRBJ2-4; D may be TRBD1 or TRBD2 (7 bases each). Trimming stripped 1 base from V and 9 bases from J, with 13 bases between. Germline V CDR1 and CDR2: LGHNA, YNFKEQ. This CDR3 has 14 amino acids. The CDR3: CASSQAGRGGIQYF. CDR3 in DNA: TGTGCCAGCAGCCAAGCGGGCAGGGGGGGCATTCAGTACTTC.

In its sample, this clonotype was seen a few times. The CDR3 region has the DNA TGTGCCAGCAGTCCGCGGACAGGGGGCAGAGAGACCCAGTACTTC. This sequence encodes CASSPRTGGRETQYF. The V and J genes are TRBV27 and TRBJ2-5; 11 bases agree with TRBD1. With 5 bases clipped from V and 4 bases from J, the junction kept 6 bases outside the gene matches. This CDR3 contains 15 residues. Germline loops: CDR1 MNHEY, CDR2 SMNVEV (reference sequence).

This sequence joins TRBV12-5 and TRBJ1-2, with D hard to call. Germline V CDR1 and CDR2: LGHNT, FRNRAP. This CDR3 contains 13 residues. The V gene lost 4 bases and the J gene lost 1 base, with 7 bases spanning the gap. The CDR3 bases are TGTGCTAGTGGTTCGATACTTAACTATGGCTACACCTTC. Translation: CASGSILNYGYTF.

This clonotype has only a few counts. The chain combines TRBV7-3 with TRBJ2-1, with 10 bases matching TRBD1. V lost 5 bases and J lost 7; bases outside the gene matches: 8. CDR1 and CDR2 (germline): SGHTA, FQGTGA. The CDR3 contains 15 residues. The CDR3 coding sequence is TGTGCCAGCAGCCCCCGGGACAGGGGAGTTAATGAGCAGTTCTTC. Its protein product is CASSPRDRGVNEQFF. Based on the CDR3 plus reference TRBV7-3 and TRBJ2-1, the full variable domain is GAGVSQTPSNKVTEKGKYVELRCDPISGHTALYWYRQSLGQGPEFLIYFQGTGAADDSGLPNDRFFAVRPEGSVSTLKIQRTERGDSAVYLCASSPRDRGVNEQFFGPGTRLTVL.

The chain has TRBV5-1 and TRBJ2-1, with 7 nucleotides matching TRBD2. Germline CDR1 and CDR2: SGHRS and YFSETQ. J lost 0 bases, V lost 4 bases, and 4 bases had no gene match. CDR3 length: 15 residues. The CDR3 coding sequence is TGCGCCAGCAGCCCCGGACTAGACTCCTACAATGAGCAGTTCTTC. It yields the protein CASSPGLDSYNEQFF.

The chain recombines TRBV5-1 with TRBJ1-4, with 7 bases matching TRBD1. Looked up from germline, CDR1 is SGHRS and CDR2 is YFSETQ. The junction had 7 bases not matched to a gene; V was cut back by 1 base and J by 4 bases. The CDR3 runs to 16 residues. CDR3 nucleotide sequence: TGCGCCAGCAGCTTGCCTACCGGGACAGATAATGAAAAACTGTTTTTT. Its protein is CASSLPTGTDNEKLFF.

The chain combines TRBV19 with TRBJ1-1; TRBD1 might be the D (5 bases). Germline V gives CDR1 LNHDA, CDR2 SQIVND (reference sequence). CDR3 length: 14 residues. V lost 5 bases and J 1 base, leaving 11 bases between the germline ends. This CDR3 reads CASSPRDWNTEAFF. CDR3 nucleotide sequence: TGTGCCAGTAGTCCTCGGGACTGGAACACTGAAGCTTTCTTT. The complete variable domain, with remaining parts taken from reference TRBV19 and TRBJ1-1, reads DGGITQSPKYLFRKEGQNVTLSCEQNLNHDAMYWYRQDPGQGLRLIYYSQIVNDFQKGDIAEGYSVSREKKESFPLTVTSAQKNPTAFYLCASSPRDWNTEAFFGQGTRLTVV.

The genes are TRBV4-2 and TRBJ1-5, with a weak D call TRBD1 (5 bases). Trimming cost V 1 base and J 4 bases, with 17 bases left between them. This CDR3 spans 17 amino acids. Germline loops: CDR1 LGHNA, CDR2 YNFKEQ. The CDR3 coding sequence is TGTGCCAGCAGCCAAGGGGGAGGCGCCCCAGGGAATCAGCCCCAGCATTTT. Residues: CASSQGGGAPGNQPQHF.

V usage is TRBV6-2 or TRBV6-3 and J usage is TRBJ2-1, with 7 nucleotides matching TRBD1. Germline CDR1 and CDR2: MNHEY and SVGEGT. V gave up 6 bases and J gave up 9 bases; unmatched junction bases: 14. CDR3 length equals 15 residues. CDR3 DNA: TGTGCCAGCAGCACAACAGGGGCTACGTTCGGTGAGCAGTTCTTC. This gives the protein CASSTTGATFGEQFF.

The chain employs TRBV2 and TRBJ2-2; D is unclear. CDR3 length: 14 amino acids. V gave up 3 bases and J gave up 2 bases, with 7 bases separating them. The germline gives CDR1 SNHLY, CDR2 FYNNEI. The CDR3, as DNA: TGTGCCAGCAGTGACAGGTCAAACACCGGGGAGCTGTTTTTT. Its protein is CASSDRSNTGELFF.

This clonotype was observed a few times. V usage is TRBV21-1 and J usage is TRBJ2-7; TRBD1, as called in the table, went unchecked against the DNA. TRBV21-1 is classified as a pseudogene. This CDR3 comprises 14 residues. The CDR3 DNA is TGTGCCAGCACCGACGGACAGGGGAGAGACGAGCAGTACTTC. Amino acids: CASTDGQGRDEQYF.

In its sample, this clonotype was seen a few times. This sequence joins TRBV20-1 and TRBJ2-7; TRBD2 aligns across 8 bases. Germline CDR1 reads DFQATT; CDR2 reads SNEGSKA (reference sequence). The CDR3 has 15 amino acids. The ends lost 0 bases at V and 2 bases at J; junction bases unmatched: 6. The CDR3 nucleotides read TGCAGTGCTAGAGACGACGGGACTAGTACCTACGAGCAGTACTTC. This codes for CSARDDGTSTYEQYF.

This chain connects TRBV9 to TRBJ2-1; 12 bases align to TRBD2. With 0 bases clipped from V and 9 bases from J, the junction kept 4 bases outside the gene matches. The V gene's germline CDR1 is SGDLS and CDR2 YYNGEE. The CDR3 is 15 amino acids. This chain's CDR3 is CASSVDLAGGGEQFF. In nucleotides, the CDR3 is TGTGCCAGCAGCGTAGACCTAGCGGGAGGGGGTGAGCAGTTCTTC.

This clonotype has a handful of counts. The V gene is TRBV7-2, the J gene TRBJ2-3; no clear D. The CDR3 is made up of 15 amino acids. Germline V gene lookup returns CDR1 SGHTA and CDR2 FQGNSA. Deletions cut 1 base from V and 6 bases from J, with 14 bases between. CDR3 protein: CASSLGPRLGDTQYF. For the CDR3, the DNA is TGTGCCAGCAGCTTAGGGCCACGTTTGGGGGATACGCAGTATTTT. Together with reference TRBV7-2 and TRBJ2-3, the CDR3 gives the full variable domain: GAGVSQSPSNKVTEKGKDVELRCDPISGHTALYWYRQSLGQGLEFLIYFQGNSAPDKSGLPSDRFSAERTGGSVSTLTIQRTQQEDSAVYLCASSLGPRLGDTQYFGPGTRLTVL.

The chain employs TRBV6-5 and TRBJ2-2; tentatively, D is TRBD2 (5 bases). The germline V gene encodes CDR1 MNHEY and CDR2 SVGAGI. Trimming removed 0 bases at V and 6 bases at J, with 17 bases between. The CDR3 spans 17 residues. CDR3 DNA: TGTGCCAGCAGTTACTCTTCTACGGGATTTTTCCCCGGGGAGCTGTTTTTT. Amino acid sequence: CASSYSSTGFFPGELFF.

This clonotype was detected a few times. The chain joins TRBV20-1 to TRBJ2-4, with TRBD1 identical over 7 bases. The DNA end favors TRBJ2-7, so the J call may be wrong. CDR3 length: 12 residues. Germline assignment: CDR1 DFQATT and CDR2 SNEGSKA (reference sequence). The CDR3 reads CSARRGQTEQYF. In nucleotides, the CDR3 is TGCAGTGCTAGACGGGGACAGACCGAGCAGTACTTC.